One and the same sample provided the 8 T cell receptor beta chains below, sequenced in a study of cytomegalovirus exposure and HLA in healthy donors. PCR involved 60 Vbeta and 13 Jbeta primers. The protocol was immunoSEQ multiplex PCR, while the TCRdb copy is restricted to in-frame clones and leaves out a portion. This listing includes around 130,000 clones. The sample comprised PBMCs. Every receptor here comes from a woman aged 55-69 years in good health and CMV-seronegative.

In DNA form, the CDR3 reads TGCAGCGTTATCATGACAGCCTCTGGGGCCAACGTCCTGACTTTC. Protein product: CSVIMTASGANVLTF. The V call is TRBV29-1, the J call TRBJ2-6, with D tentatively TRBD1 (5 bases). Trimming took off 5 bases at V and 0 bases at J, with 11 bases between the two ends. This CDR3 has 15 amino acids. Germline-derived CDR1 and CDR2 are SQVTM and ANQGSEA.

This rearrangement joins TRBV5-1 to TRBJ2-7; 9 bases are shared with TRBD1. The CDR3 sequence is 15 residues long. Per germline, CDR1 SGHRS and CDR2 YFSETQ. Trimming cost V 4 bases and J 2 bases; bases outside gene matches: 7. CDR3 nucleotide sequence: TGCGCCAGCAGCCCCCTGGGACAGGGACCCTACGAGCAGTACTTC. It translates to CASSPLGQGPYEQYF.

The V gene is TRBV18, the J gene TRBJ2-5; 9 bases are a match to TRBD1. CDR1 is KGHSH, CDR2 LQKENI, per germline. The CDR3 contains 13 residues. Trimming removed 6 bases from V and 5 bases from J; junction bases left unmatched: 4. CDR3 protein: CASSPGTGETQYF. In DNA, the CDR3 is TGTGCCAGCTCCCCCGGGACAGGGGAGACCCAGTACTTC.

The J gene is TRBJ1-2, the V gene TRBV28, with a tentative D call TRBD1 (5 bases). The length of the CDR3 is 16 residues. Between the trimmed V and J ends, which lost 3 bases and 6 bases, there was a span of 20 bases. Germline CDR1 MDHEN, CDR2 SYDVKM. The CDR3 nucleotides are TGTGCCAGCAGTTTTCCGGGGGAATCGGGAGTGCATGGCTACACCTTC. It yields the protein CASSFPGESGVHGYTF.

The V and J genes are TRBV7-2 and TRBJ1-1; tentatively, D is TRBD1 (5 bases). Germline V gene lookup returns CDR1 SGHTA and CDR2 FQGNSA. V was shortened by 6 bases and J by 7 bases, with 18 bases between the two germline ends. The CDR3 runs to 14 residues. CDR3 nucleotide sequence: TGTGCCAGCAGGTATCTTGGGGCCCTTTTTGAAGCTTTCTTT. It codes for CASRYLGALFEAFF.

V gene TRBV6-5 combines with J gene TRBJ2-4; TRBD1 aligns across 11 bases. Germline CDR1 MNHEY, CDR2 SVGAGI. The CDR3 contains 15 residues. V dropped 6 bases and J dropped 7; count of bases not matched to a gene: 8. CDR3 coding DNA: TGTGCCAGCAGCCCAGGGACAGGGGGTCGGAACATTCAGTACTTC. It yields the protein CASSPGTGGRNIQYF.

J is TRBJ2-6 and V is TRBV4-1; TRBD2 matches at 8 bases. The CDR3 covers 17 residues. V lost 0 bases and J lost 0; bases outside the gene matches: 1. Germline V gives CDR1 MGHRA, CDR2 YSYEKL. CDR3 region: CASSQEREGSGANVLTF. In nucleotides, the CDR3 is TGCGCCAGCAGCCAAGAACGGGAGGGCTCTGGGGCCAACGTCCTGACTTTC.

J is TRBJ2-5 and V is TRBV6-5; the D is unclear. TRBJ2-7 explains the end of the DNA better; the J call may be wrong. Germline CDR1 reads MNHEY; CDR2 reads SVGAGI. This CDR3 is 14 amino acids long. The CDR3 reads CASSYSSITYEQYF. In DNA form, the CDR3 reads TGTGCCAGCAGTTACTCCTCGATTACCTACGAGCAGTACTTC.